This TCR beta chain was found in a study of Graves' ophthalmopathy and Graves' hyperthyroidism. RNA transcripts provided the template for amplifying TCR beta CDR3 regions. Second-round multiplex PCR followed a first-round RT-PCR using HTBI primers. TCRdb independently ran MiXCR on the multiplex PCR reads; one entry per CDR3 protein. The sample has 200,000 to 300,000 distinct CDR3 sequences, 45% seen once. The CDR3 runs 13 residues. V lost 3 bases and J lost 9, with 12 bases in between. The germline V gene encodes CDR1 ENHRY and CDR2 SYGVKD. The sample comprised peripheral blood. This sequence originates from an adult man with Graves' ophthalmopathy. J is TRBJ1-3 and V is TRBV10-3; possibly TRBD1 for D (6 bases). CDR3 nucleotides: TGTGCCATCAGTGACCGGACAGAGGTCACCATATATTTT. This gives the protein CAISDRTEVTIYF.